This T cell receptor (beta chain) was captured by sequencing in a study of blood T cells in healthy people across ages. Study conclusions and caveats: The fall in TCR beta diversity per million T cells was roughly linear with age.

The germline V gene encodes CDR1 SGHVS and CDR2 FNYEAQ. The germline V and J ends were trimmed by 5 bases and 0 bases, with 16 bases remaining between them. This CDR3 has 16 residues. Worth noting for this clonotype: What it recognizes is unknown.

For the second PCR, which ran for about 6 to 11 cycles, a sample-barcoded 5' primer and a J-beta primer mix were used. TCRdb processed the 5' RACE reads anew with MiXCR; each CDR3 protein has one entry. The sample shows approximately 1.5 million distinct CDR3 sequences, 30% to 35% of them seen only once. V gene TRBV7-6 combines with J gene TRBJ1-2; unclear D gene. The sequence came from a woman in her thirties in good health. The material sequenced was blood. CDR3 sequence reads: CASSPGSIRSNYGYTF. For the CDR3, the DNA is TGTGCCAGCAGCCCCGGAAGTATACGTTCTAACTATGGCTACACCTTC.